Sequencing of this TCR beta chain was carried out in a study of cytomegalovirus exposure and HLA in healthy donors. V lost 5 bases and J lost 0; bases outside the gene matches: 13. The CDR3 is made up of 19 amino acids. Germline lookup yields CDR1 SEHNR and CDR2 FQNEAQ (reference sequence). The PCR made use of 60 Vbeta and 13 Jbeta primers. Produced via immunoSEQ multiplex PCR; TCRdb's table is partial and in-frame only. Among approximately 160,000 clones, 82% were seen once, and the ten largest hold around 6.2%. Study-wide points: The study labeled fewer than 200 TCR beta chains cytomegalovirus-associated. Some V segments could not be told apart, so they were left out, TRBV6-2 and TRBV6-3 among them. Among CMV-associated TCR beta chains, most appeared HLA-restricted in a later analysis. TCR beta V- and J-gene trimming, according to a later analysis, was linked to a missense DCLRE1C variant.

On this clone itself: No antigen is known for it.

The chain is built from TRBV7-9 and TRBJ1-4; 9 bases map to TRBD1. The receptor comes from a man aged 25 to 40 in good health and CMV-seropositive. Sequences were obtained from PBMCs. Here the CDR3 reads CASSLGQGGGTATNEKLFF. DNA of the CDR3: TGTGCCAGCAGCCTGGGACAGGGAGGGGGTACTGCAACTAATGAAAAACTGTTTTTT.